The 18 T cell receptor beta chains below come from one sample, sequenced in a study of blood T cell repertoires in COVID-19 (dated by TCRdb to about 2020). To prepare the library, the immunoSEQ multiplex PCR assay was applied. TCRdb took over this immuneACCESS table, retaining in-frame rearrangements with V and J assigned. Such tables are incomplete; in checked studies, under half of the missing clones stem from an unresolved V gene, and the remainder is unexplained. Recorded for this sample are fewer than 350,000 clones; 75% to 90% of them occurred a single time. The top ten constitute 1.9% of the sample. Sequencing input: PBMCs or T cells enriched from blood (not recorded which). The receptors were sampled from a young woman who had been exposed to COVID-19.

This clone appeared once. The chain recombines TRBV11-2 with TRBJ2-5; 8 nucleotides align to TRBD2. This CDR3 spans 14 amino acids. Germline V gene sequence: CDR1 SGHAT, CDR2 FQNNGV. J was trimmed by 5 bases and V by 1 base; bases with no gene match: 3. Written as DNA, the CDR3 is TGTGCCAGCAGCTTAGTCGGGGGGGCGGAGACCCAGTACTTC. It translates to CASSLVGGAETQYF.

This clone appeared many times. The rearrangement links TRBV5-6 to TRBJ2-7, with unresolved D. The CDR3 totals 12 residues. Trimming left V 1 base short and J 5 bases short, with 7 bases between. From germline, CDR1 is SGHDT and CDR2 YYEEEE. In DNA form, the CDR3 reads TGTGCCAGCAGCTTGTTATTAGACGAGCAGTACTTC. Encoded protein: CASSLLLDEQYF.

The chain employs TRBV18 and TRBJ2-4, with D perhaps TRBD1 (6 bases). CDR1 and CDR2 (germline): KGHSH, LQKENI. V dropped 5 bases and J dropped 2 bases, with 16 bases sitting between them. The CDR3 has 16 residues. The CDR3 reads CASSSVVRGTKNIQYF. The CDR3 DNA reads TGTGCCAGCTCATCCGTTGTGAGGGGGACCAAAAACATTCAGTACTTC.

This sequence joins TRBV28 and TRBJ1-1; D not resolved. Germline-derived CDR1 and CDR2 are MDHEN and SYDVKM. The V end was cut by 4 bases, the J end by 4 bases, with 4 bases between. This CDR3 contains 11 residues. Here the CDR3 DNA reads TGTGCCAGCAGTTCCTCCACTGAAGCTTTCTTT. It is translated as CASSSSTEAFF. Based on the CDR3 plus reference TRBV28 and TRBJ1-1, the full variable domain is DVKVTQSSRYLVKRTGEKVFLECVQDMDHENMFWYRQDPGLGLRLIYFSYDVKMKEKGDIPEGYSVSREKKERFSLILESASTNQTSMYLCASSSSTEAFFGQGTRLTVV.

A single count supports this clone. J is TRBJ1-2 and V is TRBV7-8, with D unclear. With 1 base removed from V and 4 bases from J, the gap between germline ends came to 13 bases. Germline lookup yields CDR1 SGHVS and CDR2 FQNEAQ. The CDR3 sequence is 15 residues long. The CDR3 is CASSLVSTKLYGYTF. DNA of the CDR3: TGTGCCAGCAGCTTAGTTTCAACGAAACTCTATGGCTACACCTTC.

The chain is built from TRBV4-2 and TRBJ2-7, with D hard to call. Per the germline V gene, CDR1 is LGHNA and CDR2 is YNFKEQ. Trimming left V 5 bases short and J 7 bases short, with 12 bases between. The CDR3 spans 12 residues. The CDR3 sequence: CASSLLHGEQYF. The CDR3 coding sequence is TGTGCCAGCAGCTTACTGCACGGGGAGCAGTACTTC.

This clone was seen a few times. The CDR3 nucleotides read TGTGCCAGCAGTGAAAGGGACAGGGGGCCCTACGAGCAGTACTTC. Its translation is CASSERDRGPYEQYF. The chain combines TRBV2 with TRBJ2-7; the match to TRBD1 covers 12 bases. The CDR3 covers 15 residues. CDR1 SNHLY and CDR2 FYNNEI come from the germline V gene. J lost 2 bases, V lost 2 bases, and 1 base had no gene match.

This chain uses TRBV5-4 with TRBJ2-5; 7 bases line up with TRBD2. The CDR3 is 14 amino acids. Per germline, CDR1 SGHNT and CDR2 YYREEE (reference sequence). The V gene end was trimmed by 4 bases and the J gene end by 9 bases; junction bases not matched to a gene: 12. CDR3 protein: CASSRDYGLIPQYF. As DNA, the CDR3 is TGTGCCAGCAGCCGGGACTACGGGCTTATCCCCCAGTACTTC.

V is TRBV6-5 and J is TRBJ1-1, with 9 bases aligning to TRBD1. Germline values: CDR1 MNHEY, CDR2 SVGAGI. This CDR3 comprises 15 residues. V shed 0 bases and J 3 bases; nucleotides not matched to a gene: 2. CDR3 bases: TGTGCCAGCAGTTACTCGGGACAGGGATACACTGAAGCTTTCTTT. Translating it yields CASSYSGQGYTEAFF.

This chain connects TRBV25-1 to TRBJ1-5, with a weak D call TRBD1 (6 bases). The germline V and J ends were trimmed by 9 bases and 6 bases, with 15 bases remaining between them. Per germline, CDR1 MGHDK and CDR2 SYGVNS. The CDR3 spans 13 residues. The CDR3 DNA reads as TGTGCCAGTACACAGGGCTTGGGTCAGCCCCAGCATTTT. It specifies CASTQGLGQPQHF.

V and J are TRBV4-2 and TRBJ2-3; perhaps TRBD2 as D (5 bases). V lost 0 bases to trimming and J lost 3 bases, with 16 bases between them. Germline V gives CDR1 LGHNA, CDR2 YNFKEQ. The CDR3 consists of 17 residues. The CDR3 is CASSQDMRPTGTDTQYF. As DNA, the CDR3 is TGTGCCAGCAGCCAAGATATGCGGCCAACGGGGACAGATACGCAGTATTTT.

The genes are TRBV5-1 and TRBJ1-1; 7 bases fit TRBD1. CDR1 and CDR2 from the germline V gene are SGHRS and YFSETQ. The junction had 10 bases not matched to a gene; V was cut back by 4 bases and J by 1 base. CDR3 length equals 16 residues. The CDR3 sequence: CASSRNIGQENTEAFF. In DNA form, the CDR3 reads TGCGCCAGCAGCCGCAACATCGGACAGGAGAACACTGAAGCTTTCTTT.

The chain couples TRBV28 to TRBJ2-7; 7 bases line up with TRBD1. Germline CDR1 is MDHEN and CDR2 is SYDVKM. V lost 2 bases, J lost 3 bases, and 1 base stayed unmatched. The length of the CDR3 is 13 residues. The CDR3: CASSLGQDYEQYF. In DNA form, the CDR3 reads TGTGCCAGCAGTTTAGGACAGGACTACGAGCAGTACTTC.

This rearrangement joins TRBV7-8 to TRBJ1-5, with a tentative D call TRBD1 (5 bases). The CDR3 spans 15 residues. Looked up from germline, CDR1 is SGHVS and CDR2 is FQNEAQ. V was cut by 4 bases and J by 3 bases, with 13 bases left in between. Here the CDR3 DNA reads TGTGCCAGCAGCTCATCGCCAGGGAACAATCAGCCCCAGCATTTT. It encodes CASSSSPGNNQPQHF.

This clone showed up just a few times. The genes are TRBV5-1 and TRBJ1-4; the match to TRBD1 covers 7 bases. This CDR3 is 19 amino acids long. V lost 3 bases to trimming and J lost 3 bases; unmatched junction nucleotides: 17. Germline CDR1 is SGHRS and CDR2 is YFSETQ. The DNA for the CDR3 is TGCGCCAGCAGCTATTCAGGGGGTACGCACTATCGCCCTAATGAAAAACTGTTTTTT. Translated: CASSYSGGTHYRPNEKLFF.

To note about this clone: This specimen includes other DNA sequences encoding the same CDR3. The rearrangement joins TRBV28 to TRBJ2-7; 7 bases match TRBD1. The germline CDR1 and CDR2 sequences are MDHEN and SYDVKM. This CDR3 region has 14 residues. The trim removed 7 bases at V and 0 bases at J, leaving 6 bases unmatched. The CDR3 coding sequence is TGTGCCAGCAACAAACAGGGGACCTCCTACGAGCAGTACTTC. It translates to CASNKQGTSYEQYF. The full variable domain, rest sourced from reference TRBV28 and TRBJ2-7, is DVKVTQSSRYLVKRTGEKVFLECVQDMDHENMFWYRQDPGLGLRLIYFSYDVKMKEKGDIPEGYSVSREKKERFSLILESASTNQTSMYLCASNKQGTSYEQYFGPGTRLTVT.

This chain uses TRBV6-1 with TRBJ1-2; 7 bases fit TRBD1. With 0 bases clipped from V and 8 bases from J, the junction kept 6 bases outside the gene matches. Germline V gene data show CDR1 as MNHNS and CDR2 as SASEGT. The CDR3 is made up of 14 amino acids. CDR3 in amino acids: CASSEAQGQIGYTF. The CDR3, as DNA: TGTGCCAGCAGTGAAGCCCAGGGACAGATAGGCTACACCTTC.

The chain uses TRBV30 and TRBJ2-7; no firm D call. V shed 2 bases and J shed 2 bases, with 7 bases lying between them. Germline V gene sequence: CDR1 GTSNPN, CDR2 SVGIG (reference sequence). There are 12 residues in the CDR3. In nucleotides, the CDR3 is TGTGCCTGGAGTTACAGCCCCTACGAGCAGTACTTC. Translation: CAWSYSPYEQYF.